Listed below are T cell receptor beta chains from one sample, sequenced in a study of regulatory T cells in long-lasting Graves disease. TCRdb reanalysed the multiplex PCR reads using MiXCR and keeps one entry per CDR3 protein. The profile shows about 460,000 distinct CDR3 sequences, under 25% of them singletons. This specimen consisted of peripheral blood mononuclear cells (PBMCs), obtained when the disease was refractory, from a patient treated with antithyroid drugs. These receptors were collected from a female donor with Graves disease. The CDR3 runs from the conserved cysteine through the conserved F or W. The D gene is left open where the match is weak. The listing skips clone size in some rows; elsewhere it reads once, few, many or a size class.

CDR3aa,CDR3nt,abundance,v_gene,j_gene,d_gene
CATLRPGTPTTGELFF,TGTGCCACCTTACGCCCGGGGACTCCAACCACCGGGGAGCTGTTTTTT,-,TRBV12-3/TRBV12-4,TRBJ2-2,-
CASSTTDRSSYNSPLHF,TGTGCCAGCAGTACCACGGACAGGAGCTCCTATAATTCACCCCTCCACTTT,-,TRBV6-1,TRBJ1-6,TRBD1
CASSLGGSVTEAFF,TGTGCCAGTAGTTTGGGGGGGTCGGTAACTGAAGCTTTCTTT,-,TRBV19,TRBJ1-1,-
CASSFSGRTNTEAFF,TGTGCCAGCAGCTTCTCGGGACGTACGAACACTGAAGCTTTCTTT,few,TRBV7-2,TRBJ1-1,-
CSARVGTDQETQYF,TGCAGTGCTAGAGTGGGGACGGATCAAGAGACCCAGTACTTC,many,TRBV20-1,TRBJ2-5,-
CASSLADSYQPQHF,TGTGCCAGCAGTTTAGCCGACAGTTATCAGCCCCAGCATTTT,-,TRBV28,TRBJ1-5,-
CASSSPGLADFRDEQFF,TGTGCCAGCAGTTCGCCGGGACTAGCGGACTTTAGGGATGAGCAGTTCTTC,many,TRBV28,TRBJ2-1,TRBD2
CASSQAQGRGSYGYAF,TGTGCCAGCAGCCAAGCACAGGGACGAGGATCCTATGGCTACGCCTTC,once,TRBV3-1,TRBJ1-2,-
CASSLATLAGVVYNEQFF,TGTGCCAGCAGTTTAGCGACACTAGCGGGAGTGGTCTACAATGAGCAGTTCTTC,-,TRBV12-3/TRBV12-4,TRBJ2-1,TRBD2
CASSLGEHGYTF,TGTGCCAGCAGCCTCGGGGAGCATGGCTACACCTTC,-,TRBV2,TRBJ1-2,-
CASSPTLGGIEKLFF,TGTGCCAGCAGCCCGACTCTTGGGGGGATTGAAAAACTGTTTTTT,-,TRBV3-1,TRBJ1-4,-
CASSQVNGANVLTF,TGCGCCAGCAGCCAAGTAAACGGGGCCAACGTCCTGACTTTC,-,TRBV4-3,TRBJ2-6,-
CASSIGQGLYEQYF,TGTGCCAGTAGTATAGGACAGGGGCTCTACGAGCAGTACTTC,few,TRBV19,TRBJ2-7,TRBD1
CASSLEGGQGTEAFF,TGTGCCAGCAGCTTAGAAGGGGGCCAGGGAACTGAAGCTTTCTTT,-,TRBV11-3,TRBJ1-1,TRBD1
CASSSFIFRDRGMAGELFF,TGTGCCAGCAGTTCTTTCATCTTCCGGGACAGGGGTATGGCCGGGGAGCTGTTTTTT,-,TRBV28,TRBJ2-2,TRBD1
CASSVDGYTEAFF,TGTGCCAGCAGCGTAGACGGATACACTGAAGCTTTCTTT,-,TRBV7-3,TRBJ1-1,-
CASSLGAGQGYGYTF,TGTGCCAGCAGCTTAGGAGCGGGACAGGGCTATGGCTACACCTTC,-,TRBV7-2,TRBJ1-2,TRBD1
CAWSTGTVDQPQHF,TGTGCCTGGAGTACCGGGACAGTCGATCAGCCCCAGCATTTT,-,TRBV30,TRBJ1-5,TRBD1
CASSLNQGYGYTF,TGTGCCAGCAGTTTAAATCAAGGTTATGGCTACACCTTC,many,TRBV12-3/TRBV12-4,TRBJ1-2,-
CSARDVGGNTEAFF,TGCAGTGCTAGAGATGTTGGAGGGAACACTGAAGCTTTCTTT,-,TRBV20-1,TRBJ1-1,-
CSARDPLTLPGEADTQYF,TGCAGTGCTAGAGATCCCTTAACCCTTCCCGGAGAGGCAGATACGCAGTATTTT,-,TRBV20-1,TRBJ2-3,-
CASSILPPGTGELFF,TGTGCCAGTAGTATCTTGCCGCCGGGAACCGGGGAGCTGTTTTTT,-,TRBV19,TRBJ2-2,-
CSASIPPKNTEAFF,TGCAGTGCTAGTATTCCTCCCAAGAACACTGAAGCTTTCTTT,many,TRBV20-1,TRBJ1-1,-
CASSFIGGSGVADTQYF,TGTGCCAGCAGCTTCATTGGCGGGAGTGGTGTTGCAGATACGCAGTATTTT,-,TRBV7-2,TRBJ2-3,TRBD2
CASSYGTGLGGANVLTF,TGTGCCAGCAGTTACGGGACAGGGCTGGGGGGGGCCAACGTCCTGACTTTC,many,TRBV6-2/TRBV6-3,TRBJ2-6,TRBD1
CASSRDRASYTF,TGTGCCAGTAGCCGGGACAGGGCGAGCTACACCTTC,many,TRBV19,TRBJ1-2,TRBD1
CASSWDRGGDQPQHF,TGTGCCAGCAGTTGGGACAGGGGAGGGGATCAGCCCCAGCATTTT,-,TRBV6-2/TRBV6-3,TRBJ1-5,TRBD1
CASSEGHRARETQYF,TGTGCCAGCAGTGAAGGGCACAGGGCCAGGGAGACCCAGTACTTC,-,TRBV6-1,TRBJ2-5,-
CSVEDGLGYTF,TGCAGCGTTGAAGACGGTCTGGGCTACACCTTC,many,TRBV29-1,TRBJ1-2,-
CATSDLGRGAYQETQYF,TGTGCCACCAGTGATTTGGGCAGGGGGGCGTACCAAGAGACCCAGTACTTC,once,TRBV24-1,TRBJ2-5,-
CSVGGGNSYEQYF,TGCAGCGTCGGGGGTGGCAACTCCTACGAGCAGTACTTC,-,TRBV29-1,TRBJ2-7,-
CASSFEGRGKNIQYF,TGTGCCAGCAGTTTCGAGGGACGGGGCAAAAACATTCAGTACTTC,-,TRBV12-3/TRBV12-4,TRBJ2-4,-
CASSLRSQALIYEQYF,TGTGCCAGCAGTTTAAGGAGCCAGGCCCTTATCTACGAGCAGTACTTC,-,TRBV27,TRBJ2-7,-
CASSISWGYQETQYF,TGTGCCAGTAGTATTAGTTGGGGATACCAAGAGACCCAGTACTTC,-,TRBV19,TRBJ2-5,-
CASRGIAKNIQYF,TGTGCCAGCAGGGGAATTGCCAAAAACATTCAGTACTTC,many,TRBV2,TRBJ2-4,-
CASSPGTEQYF,TGTGCCAGCAGCCCCGGGACCGAGCAGTACTTC,many,TRBV7-9,TRBJ2-7,-
CASSMSGRSNTEAFF,TGTGCCAGTAGTATGAGTGGCAGGTCGAACACTGAAGCTTTCTTT,-,TRBV19,TRBJ1-1,-
CASSSRTDYTDTQYF,TGTGCCAGCAGCTCCCGGACAGACTACACAGATACGCAGTATTTT,-,TRBV27,TRBJ2-3,-
CASSRDSEYGYTF,TGTGCCAGCTCACGAGACAGCGAGTATGGCTACACCTTC,-,TRBV18,TRBJ1-2,-
CASSRGQGYQPQHF,TGTGCCAGCAGTAGAGGACAGGGATATCAGCCCCAGCATTTT,-,TRBV6-1,TRBJ1-5,TRBD1
CAGSGQPNTEAFF,TGTGCCGGCAGCGGACAGCCAAACACTGAAGCTTTCTTT,-,TRBV7-9,TRBJ1-1,-
CASSQTGPTDTQYF,TGTGCCAGTTCACAGACAGGACCTACAGATACGCAGTATTTT,-,TRBV28,TRBJ2-3,-
CASSLRGVGNQPQHF,TGTGCCAGCAGTTTGAGGGGGGTTGGCAATCAGCCCCAGCATTTT,many,TRBV12-3/TRBV12-4,TRBJ1-5,-
CASGLDLNTEAFF,TGTGCCAGCGGCTTAGATCTCAACACTGAAGCTTTCTTT,-,TRBV7-9,TRBJ1-1,-
CASRPPRQGPGELFF,TGTGCCAGCAGACCCCCGAGGCAGGGGCCCGGGGAGCTGTTTTTT,-,TRBV6-2/TRBV6-3,TRBJ2-2,-
CASSQRQGMIEKLFF,TGTGCCAGCAGCCAACGACAGGGCATGATTGAAAAACTGTTTTTT,-,TRBV4-2,TRBJ1-4,TRBD1
CASSIPTEDGEQYF,TGTGCCAGTAGTATTCCTACAGAGGATGGCGAGCAGTACTTC,-,TRBV19,TRBJ2-7,-
CSASTGVGFGNQPQHF,TGCAGTGCTAGTACAGGGGTGGGATTCGGCAATCAGCCCCAGCATTTT,-,TRBV20-1,TRBJ1-5,TRBD1
CASSYSSVAKNIQYF,TGTGCCAGCAGTTACAGTTCGGTAGCCAAAAACATTCAGTACTTC,few,TRBV6-2/TRBV6-3,TRBJ2-4,-
CASSLAGDRDSEAFF,TGTGCCAGCAGCTTGGCTGGGGACAGGGACTCTGAAGCTTTCTTT,few,TRBV5-6,TRBJ1-1,TRBD1